Listed here is a single T cell receptor (beta chain). This clonotype was seen a handful of times. This clone's antigen is unknown. No much larger clonotype is one base removed from it; base qualities were not supplied. This record belongs to a study of early T cells in non-severe SARS-CoV-2 infection (dated by TCRdb to the early 2020s). About the full investigation: Because TCR sequencing was done on bulk RNA from unsorted whole blood, the alpha and beta chains could not be paired. The research as a whole found: Matching against VDJdb was skewed toward anti-spike CD8 responses, likely underestimated virus-specific expansions, and missed private and CD4 specificities.

Set within a cohort of healthcare workers in London, UK, this nested case-control study involved weekly PCR testing of nasopharyngeal swabs along with blood sampling. Healthcare workers were enrolled in the week of the UK lockdown, from 23 to 31 March 2020, and were followed every week for up to roughly 15 weeks. Libraries came from 5' RACE. TCRdb shows the sequencer as NextSeq 500. Unique molecular identifiers were attached to individual cDNA molecules in the TCR library protocol so that sequencing error and PCR bias could be corrected. TCR alpha and beta chains were both sequenced, and the abundances of alpha and beta sequences in each sample were closely correlated with each other. In the paper's pipeline: Decombinator V4 was used to annotate TCR sequences for V gene, J gene and CDR3. Expanded TCRs were defined as changing significantly between any two time points under a Poisson model with p below 0.0001. Abundances of TCRs were expressed as counts per million after normalisation to the total number of TCRs sequenced in each sample. MAIT TCRs were defined by TRAV1-2 paired with TRAJ12, TRAJ20 or TRAJ33, and iNKT TCRs by TRAV10 paired with TRAJ18. VDJdb, accessed 1 November 2021, was searched for CMV, EBV and SARS-CoV-2 annotated TCRs, with TCRs annotated for multiple antigens excluded. TCRdb reanalyzed the raw reads on its own, using fastp at Q25 for trimming and MiXCR for clone calling, and kept in-frame beta chains. Each CDR3 protein gets just one entry, which takes the most common genes and DNA from the rows behind it. The V and J calls and clone size are TCRdb's, not the authors'. The sample table holds 50,000 or so distinct CDR3 sequences, of which about 4.1% were seen once. Under 6.5% of the sample is taken by the ten largest.

Relative to germline, V is 0 bases shorter and J is 8 bases shorter, with 10 bases between their ends. The germline V gene provides CDR1 ENHRY and CDR2 SYGVKD. The CDR3 measures 13 amino acids from cysteine to phenylalanine. Kept here is only the CDR3 DNA, which spans 39 bases and is read in frame from base 1. The receptor comes from an adult who was a healthcare worker with PCR-confirmed SARS-CoV-2 infection or an uninfected control (not recorded which). Source material: whole blood. The rearrangement combines TRBV10-3 with TRBJ1-1, with an unclear D gene assignment. The CDR3: CAISESVATEAFF. The base sequence is TGTGCCATCAGTGAGTCGGTGGCGACAGAAGCTTTCTTT.